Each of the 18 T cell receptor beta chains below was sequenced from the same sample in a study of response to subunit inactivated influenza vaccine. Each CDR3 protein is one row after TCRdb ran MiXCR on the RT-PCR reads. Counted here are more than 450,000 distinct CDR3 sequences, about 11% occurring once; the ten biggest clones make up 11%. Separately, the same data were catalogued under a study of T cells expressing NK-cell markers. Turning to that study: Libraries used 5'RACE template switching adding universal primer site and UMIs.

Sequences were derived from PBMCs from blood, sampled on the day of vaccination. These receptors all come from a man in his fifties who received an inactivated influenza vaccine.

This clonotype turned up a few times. This chain's CDR3 is CASSSALTSGGPGEQFF. In DNA, the CDR3 is TGTGCCAGCAGTTCTGCACTGACTAGCGGGGGGCCGGGTGAGCAGTTCTTC. The chain has TRBV27 and TRBJ2-1, with TRBD2 identical over 13 bases. There are 17 residues in the CDR3. The trim removed 4 bases at V and 9 bases at J, leaving 12 bases unmatched. Per the germline V gene, CDR1 is MNHEY and CDR2 is SMNVEV (reference sequence).

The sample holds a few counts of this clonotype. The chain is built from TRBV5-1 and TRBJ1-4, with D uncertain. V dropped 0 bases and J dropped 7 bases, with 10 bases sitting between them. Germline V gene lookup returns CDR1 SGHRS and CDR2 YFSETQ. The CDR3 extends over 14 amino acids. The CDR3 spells CASSLDNPREKLFF. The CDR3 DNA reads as TGCGCCAGCAGCTTGGATAACCCGCGTGAAAAACTGTTTTTT.

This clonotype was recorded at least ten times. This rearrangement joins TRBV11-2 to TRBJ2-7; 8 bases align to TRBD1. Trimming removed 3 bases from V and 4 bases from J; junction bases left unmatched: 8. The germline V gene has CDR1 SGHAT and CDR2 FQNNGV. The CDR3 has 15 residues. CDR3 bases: TGTGCCAGCAGCTTTGTGGGGCAGGGGGCTTACGAGCAGTACTTC. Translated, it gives CASSFVGQGAYEQYF.

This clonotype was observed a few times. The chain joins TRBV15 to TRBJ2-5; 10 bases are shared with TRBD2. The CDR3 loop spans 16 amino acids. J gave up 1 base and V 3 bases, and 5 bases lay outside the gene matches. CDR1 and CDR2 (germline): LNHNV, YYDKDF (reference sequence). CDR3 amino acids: CATSSSVAGGQETQYF. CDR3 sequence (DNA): TGTGCCACCAGCAGTTCGGTAGCGGGGGGCCAAGAGACCCAGTACTTC.

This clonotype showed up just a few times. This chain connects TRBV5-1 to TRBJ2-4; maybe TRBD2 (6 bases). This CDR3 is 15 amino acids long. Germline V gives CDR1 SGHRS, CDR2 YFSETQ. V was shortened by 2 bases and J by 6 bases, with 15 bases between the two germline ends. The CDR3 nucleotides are TGCGCCAGCAGCTTTGGAGGGAGCAAGGGAAACATTCAGTACTTC. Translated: CASSFGGSKGNIQYF. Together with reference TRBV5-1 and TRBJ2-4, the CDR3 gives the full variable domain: KAGVTQTPRYLIKTRGQQVTLSCSPISGHRSVSWYQQTPGQGLQFLFEYFSETQRNKGNFPGRFSGRQFSNSRSEMNVSTLELGDSALYLCASSFGGSKGNIQYFGAGTRLSVL.

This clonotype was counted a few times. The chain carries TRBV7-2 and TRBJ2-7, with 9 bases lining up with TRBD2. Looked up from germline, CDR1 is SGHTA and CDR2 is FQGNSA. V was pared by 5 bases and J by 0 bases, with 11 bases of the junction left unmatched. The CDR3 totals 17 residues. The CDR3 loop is CASSQYLSGSSSYEQYF. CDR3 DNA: TGTGCCAGCAGCCAGTACCTTAGCGGGAGTAGCTCCTACGAGCAGTACTTC.

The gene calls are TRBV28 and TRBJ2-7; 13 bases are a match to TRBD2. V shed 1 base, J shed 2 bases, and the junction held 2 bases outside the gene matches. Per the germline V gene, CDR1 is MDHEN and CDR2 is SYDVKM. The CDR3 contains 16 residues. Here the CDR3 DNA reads TGTGCCAGCAGTTTATCAGGACTAGCGGGAGCCTACGAGCAGTACTTC. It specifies CASSLSGLAGAYEQYF.

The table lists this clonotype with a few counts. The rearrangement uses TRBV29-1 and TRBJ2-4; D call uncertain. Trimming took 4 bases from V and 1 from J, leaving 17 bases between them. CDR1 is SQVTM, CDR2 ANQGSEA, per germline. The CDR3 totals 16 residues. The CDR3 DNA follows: TGCAGCGTTGGGGGAAGAGTGGGATCGGCCAAAAACATTCAGTACTTC. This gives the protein CSVGGRVGSAKNIQYF. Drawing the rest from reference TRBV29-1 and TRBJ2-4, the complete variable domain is SAVISQKPSRDICQRGTSLTIQCQVDSQVTMMFWYRQQPGQSLTLIATANQGSEATYESGFVIDKFPISRPNLTFSTLTVSNMSPEDSSIYLCSVGGRVGSAKNIQYFGAGTRLSVL.

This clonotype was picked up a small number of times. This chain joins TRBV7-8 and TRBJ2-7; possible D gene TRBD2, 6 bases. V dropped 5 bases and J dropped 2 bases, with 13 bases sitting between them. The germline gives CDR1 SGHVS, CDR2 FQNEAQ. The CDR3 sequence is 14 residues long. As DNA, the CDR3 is TGTGCCAGCAGCCAAACGGGACTCGCCTACGAGCAGTACTTC. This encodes CASSQTGLAYEQYF.

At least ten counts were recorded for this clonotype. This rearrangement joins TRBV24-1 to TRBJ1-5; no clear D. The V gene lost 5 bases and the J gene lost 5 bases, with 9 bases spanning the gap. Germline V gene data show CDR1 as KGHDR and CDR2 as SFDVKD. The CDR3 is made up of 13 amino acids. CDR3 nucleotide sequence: TGTGCCACCAGTGGGTCGGATTATCAGCCCCAGCATTTT. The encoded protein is CATSGSDYQPQHF.

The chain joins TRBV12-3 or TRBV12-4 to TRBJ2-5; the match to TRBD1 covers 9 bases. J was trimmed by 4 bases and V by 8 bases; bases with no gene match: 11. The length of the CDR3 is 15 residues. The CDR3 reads CASGTPGQGRETQYF. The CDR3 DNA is TGTGCCAGCGGAACCCCGGGACAGGGAAGAGAGACCCAGTACTTC.

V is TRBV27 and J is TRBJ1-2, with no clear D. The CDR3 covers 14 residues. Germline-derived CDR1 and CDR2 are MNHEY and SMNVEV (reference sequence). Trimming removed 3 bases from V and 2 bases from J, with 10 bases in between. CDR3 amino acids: CASSFGRSNYGYTF. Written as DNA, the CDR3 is TGTGCCAGCAGTTTCGGGCGGTCGAACTATGGCTACACCTTC.

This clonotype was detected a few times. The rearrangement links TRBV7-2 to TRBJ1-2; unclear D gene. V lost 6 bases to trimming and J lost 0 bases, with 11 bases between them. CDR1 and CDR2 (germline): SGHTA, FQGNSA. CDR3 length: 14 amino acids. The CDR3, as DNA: TGTGCCAGCAGATTGCCGGGAGCTAACTATGGCTACACCTTC. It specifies CASRLPGANYGYTF.

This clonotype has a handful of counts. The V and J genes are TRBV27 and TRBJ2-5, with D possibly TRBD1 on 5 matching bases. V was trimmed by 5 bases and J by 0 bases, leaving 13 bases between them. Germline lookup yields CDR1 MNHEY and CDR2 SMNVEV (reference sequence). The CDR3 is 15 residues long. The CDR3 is CASSPHDRHQETQYF. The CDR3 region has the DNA TGTGCCAGCAGTCCCCACGACAGACACCAAGAGACCCAGTACTTC.

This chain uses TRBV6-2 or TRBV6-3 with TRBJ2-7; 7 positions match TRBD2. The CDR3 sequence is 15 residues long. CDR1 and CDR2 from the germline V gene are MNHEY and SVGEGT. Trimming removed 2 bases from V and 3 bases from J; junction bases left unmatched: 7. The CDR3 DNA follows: TGTGCCAGCAGTTACCATGGACGGACTAGCTACGAGCAGTACTTC. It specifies CASSYHGRTSYEQYF.

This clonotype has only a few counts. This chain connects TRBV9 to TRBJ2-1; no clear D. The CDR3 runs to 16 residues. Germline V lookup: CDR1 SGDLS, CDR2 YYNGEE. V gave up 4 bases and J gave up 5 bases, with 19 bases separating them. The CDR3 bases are TGTGCCAGCAGCCCACACTCGGTGACCAGTAACAATGAGCAGTTCTTC. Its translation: CASSPHSVTSNNEQFF.

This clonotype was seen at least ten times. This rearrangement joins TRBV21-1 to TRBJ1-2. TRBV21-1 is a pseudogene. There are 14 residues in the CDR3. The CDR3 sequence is CASSKDPENYGYTF. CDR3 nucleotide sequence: TGTGCCAGCAGCAAAGACCCAGAAAACTATGGCTACACCTTC.

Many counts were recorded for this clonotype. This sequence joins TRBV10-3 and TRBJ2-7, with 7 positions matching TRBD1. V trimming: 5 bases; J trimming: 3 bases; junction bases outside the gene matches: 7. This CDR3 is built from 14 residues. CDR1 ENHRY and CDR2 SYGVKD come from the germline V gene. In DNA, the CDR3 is TGTGCCATCAGTAGGGGGACAGACTTCTACGAGCAGTACTTC. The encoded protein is CAISRGTDFYEQYF.